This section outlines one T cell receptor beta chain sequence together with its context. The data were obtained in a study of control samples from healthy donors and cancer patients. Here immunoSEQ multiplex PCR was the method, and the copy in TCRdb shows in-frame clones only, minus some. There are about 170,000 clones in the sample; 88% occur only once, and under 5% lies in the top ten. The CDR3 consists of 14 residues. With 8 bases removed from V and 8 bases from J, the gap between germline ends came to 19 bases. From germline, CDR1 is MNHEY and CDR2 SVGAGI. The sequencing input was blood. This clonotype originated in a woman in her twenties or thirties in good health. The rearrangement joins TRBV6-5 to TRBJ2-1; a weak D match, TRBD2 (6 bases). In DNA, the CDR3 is TGTGCCAGCGGAGAGGACTACTCCTCGGATGAGCAGTTCTTC. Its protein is CASGEDYSSDEQFF.